This T cell receptor (beta chain) was sequenced during a study of T-cell reconstitution after alpha-beta-depleted transplantation in children. Study observations and caveats: By one year post-transplant, T-cell counts and diversity largely arose from T cells that were newly produced. It was reported that alpha-beta T cells came from several hundred expanded graft clones (about two months after transplant). Surviving recipient cells, namely T cells and thymic progenitors, were the source of high day-60 TCRbeta diversity in some patients.

In regard to this clonotype: Antigen: not known.

Preparation of the TCRbeta library used unique molecular identifiers. From the PCR reads, TCRdb called clonotypes with MiXCR, one entry per CDR3 protein. Counted here are around 960,000 distinct CDR3 sequences, roughly 31% occurring once; the ten biggest clones make up more than 25%. CDR3 size: 15 residues. Between the trimmed V and J ends, which lost 3 bases and 2 bases, there was a span of 12 bases. Looked up from germline, CDR1 is SGHRS and CDR2 is YFSETQ. The TCR comes from a boy younger than two who had a stem cell transplant for SCID, so the T cells may come from the graft donor. Sequenced here: PBMCs, mostly from graft donor cells, sampled 360 days after TCRalphabeta/CD19-depleted stem cell transplant. This chain uses TRBV5-1 with TRBJ1-5; TRBD1 might be the D (6 bases). CDR3 bases: TGCGCCAGCAGCTCAGGGGAGTCAGGCAATCAGCCCCAGCATTTT. This sequence encodes CASSSGESGNQPQHF.